The entry below gives a single T cell receptor beta chain sequence along with its context. Trimming removed 3 bases from V and 5 bases from J, with 14 bases in between. Germline V gene sequence: CDR1 MNHNS, CDR2 SASEGT. This CDR3 region has 16 residues. Combining iRepertoire HTBI primers with Arm-PCR of CDR3 regions, the authors built TCR beta libraries. Using its own MiXCR run on the multiplex PCR reads, TCRdb lists one record per CDR3 protein. The table lists 400,000 to 500,000 distinct CDR3 sequences, about 15% of them singletons. This specimen comes from a study of regulatory T cells in long-lasting Graves disease. Time point: newly diagnosed GD, antithyroid drugs for less than 3 months. RNA extracted from PBMCs served as the sequencing template. The same data also went into a second study, on T cells in Graves' hyperthyroidism and ophthalmopathy.

This sequence was found in a woman aged 45 to 65 with Graves disease. The sequencing here drew on peripheral blood mononuclear cells (PBMCs), taken at new diagnosis, from a patient treated with antithyroid drugs. V is TRBV6-1 and J is TRBJ1-6, with a weak D call TRBD1 (5 bases). This CDR3 reads CASSDTYQGNNSPLHF. CDR3 in DNA: TGTGCCAGCAGTGACACTTACCAGGGCAATAATTCACCCCTCCACTTT.